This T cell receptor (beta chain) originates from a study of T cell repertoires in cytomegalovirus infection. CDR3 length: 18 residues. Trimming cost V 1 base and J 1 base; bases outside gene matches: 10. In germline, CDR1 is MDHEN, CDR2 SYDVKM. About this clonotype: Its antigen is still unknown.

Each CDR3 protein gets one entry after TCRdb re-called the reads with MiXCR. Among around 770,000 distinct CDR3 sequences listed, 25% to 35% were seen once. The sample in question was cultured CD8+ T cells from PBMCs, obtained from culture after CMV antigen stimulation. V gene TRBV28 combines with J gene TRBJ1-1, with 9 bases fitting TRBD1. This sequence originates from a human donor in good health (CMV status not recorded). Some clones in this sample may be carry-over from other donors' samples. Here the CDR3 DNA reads TGTGCCAGCAGTTTATTATACTCTGAGGGACAGGGGAACACTGAAGCTTTCTTT. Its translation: CASSLLYSEGQGNTEAFF.